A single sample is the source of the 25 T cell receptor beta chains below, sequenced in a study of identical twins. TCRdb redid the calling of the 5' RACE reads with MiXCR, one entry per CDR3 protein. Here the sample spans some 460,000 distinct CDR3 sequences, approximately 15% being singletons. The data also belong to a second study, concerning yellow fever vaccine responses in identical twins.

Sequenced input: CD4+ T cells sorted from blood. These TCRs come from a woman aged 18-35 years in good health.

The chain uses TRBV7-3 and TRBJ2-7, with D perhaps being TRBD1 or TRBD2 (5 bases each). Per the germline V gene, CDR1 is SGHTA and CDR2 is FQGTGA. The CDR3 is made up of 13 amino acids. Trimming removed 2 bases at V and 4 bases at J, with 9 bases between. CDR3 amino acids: CASSLGDEYEQYF. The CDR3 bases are TGTGCCAGCAGCTTAGGGGACGAGTACGAGCAGTACTTC. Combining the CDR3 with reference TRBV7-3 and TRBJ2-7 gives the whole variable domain GAGVSQTPSNKVTEKGKYVELRCDPISGHTALYWYRQSLGQGPEFLIYFQGTGAADDSGLPNDRFFAVRPEGSVSTLKIQRTERGDSAVYLCASSLGDEYEQYFGPGTRLTVT.

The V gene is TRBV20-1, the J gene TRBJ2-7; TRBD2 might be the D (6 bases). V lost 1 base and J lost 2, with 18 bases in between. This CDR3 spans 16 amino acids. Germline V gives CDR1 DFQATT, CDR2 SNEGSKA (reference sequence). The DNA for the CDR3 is TGCAGTGCTAGAGCCCTCCCACCCGCGGGGCCCTACGAGCAGTACTTC. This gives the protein CSARALPPAGPYEQYF.

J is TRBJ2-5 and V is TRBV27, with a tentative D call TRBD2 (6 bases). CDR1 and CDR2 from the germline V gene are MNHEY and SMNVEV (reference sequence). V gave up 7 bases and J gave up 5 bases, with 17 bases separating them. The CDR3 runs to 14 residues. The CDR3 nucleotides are TGTGCCAGCAAGGGGACTCCTACGGGGGAGACCCAGTACTTC. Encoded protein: CASKGTPTGETQYF.

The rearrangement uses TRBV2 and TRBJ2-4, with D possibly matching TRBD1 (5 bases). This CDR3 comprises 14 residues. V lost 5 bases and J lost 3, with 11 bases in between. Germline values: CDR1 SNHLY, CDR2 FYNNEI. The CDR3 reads CASSSTGIKNIQYF. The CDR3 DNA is TGTGCCAGCAGTTCCACAGGTATCAAAAACATTCAGTACTTC.

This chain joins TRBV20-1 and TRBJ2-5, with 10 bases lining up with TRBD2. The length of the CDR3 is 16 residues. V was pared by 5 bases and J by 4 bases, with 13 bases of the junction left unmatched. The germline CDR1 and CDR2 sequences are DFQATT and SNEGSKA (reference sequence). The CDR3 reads CSAQALQLAGLETQYF. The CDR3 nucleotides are TGCAGTGCTCAAGCTCTACAACTAGCGGGGCTAGAGACCCAGTACTTC.

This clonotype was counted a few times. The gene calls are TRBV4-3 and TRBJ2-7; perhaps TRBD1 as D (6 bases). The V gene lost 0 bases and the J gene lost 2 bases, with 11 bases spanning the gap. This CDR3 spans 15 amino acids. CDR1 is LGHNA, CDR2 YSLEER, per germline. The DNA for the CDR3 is TGCGCCAGCAGCCAAGATGCCAGGGGCCCCTACGAGCAGTACTTC. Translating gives CASSQDARGPYEQYF.

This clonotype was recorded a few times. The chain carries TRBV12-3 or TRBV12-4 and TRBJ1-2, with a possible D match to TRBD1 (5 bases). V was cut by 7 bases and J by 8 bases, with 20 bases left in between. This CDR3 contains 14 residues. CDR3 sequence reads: CASTRRGGLRGYTF. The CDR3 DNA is TGTGCCAGCACCCGGCGGGGGGGTCTTCGGGGCTACACCTTC.

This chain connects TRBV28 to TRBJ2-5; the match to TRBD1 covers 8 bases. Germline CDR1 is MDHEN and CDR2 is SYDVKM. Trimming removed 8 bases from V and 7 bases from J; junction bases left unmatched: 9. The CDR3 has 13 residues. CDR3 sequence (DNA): TGTGCCAGCGCCTCAGGGGGCAGGGGGACCCAGTACTTC. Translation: CASASGGRGTQYF.

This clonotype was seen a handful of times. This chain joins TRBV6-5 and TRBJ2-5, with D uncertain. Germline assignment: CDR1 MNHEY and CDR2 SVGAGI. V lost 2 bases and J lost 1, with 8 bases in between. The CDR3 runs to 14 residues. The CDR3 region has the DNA TGTGCCAGCAGTTACGGGGTTGCCCAAGAGACCCAGTACTTC. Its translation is CASSYGVAQETQYF.

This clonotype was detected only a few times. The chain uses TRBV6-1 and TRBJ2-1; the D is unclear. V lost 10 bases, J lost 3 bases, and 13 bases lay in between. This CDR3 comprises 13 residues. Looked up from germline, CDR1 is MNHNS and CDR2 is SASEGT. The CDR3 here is CATARAIYNEQFF. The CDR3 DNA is TGTGCCACCGCTCGGGCCATCTACAATGAGCAGTTCTTC.

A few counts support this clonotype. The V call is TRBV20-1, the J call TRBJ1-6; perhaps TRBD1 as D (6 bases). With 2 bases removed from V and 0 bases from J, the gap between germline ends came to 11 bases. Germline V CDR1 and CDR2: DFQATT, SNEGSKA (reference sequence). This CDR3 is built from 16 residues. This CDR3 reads CSARSGVSSYNSPLHF. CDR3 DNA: TGCAGTGCTAGATCAGGGGTTAGCTCCTATAATTCACCCCTCCACTTT.

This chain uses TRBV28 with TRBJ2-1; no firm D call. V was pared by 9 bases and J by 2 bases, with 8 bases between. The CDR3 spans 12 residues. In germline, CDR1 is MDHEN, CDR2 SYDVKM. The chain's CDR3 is CASNDAYNEQFF. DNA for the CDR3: TGTGCCAGTAACGACGCCTACAATGAGCAGTTCTTC.

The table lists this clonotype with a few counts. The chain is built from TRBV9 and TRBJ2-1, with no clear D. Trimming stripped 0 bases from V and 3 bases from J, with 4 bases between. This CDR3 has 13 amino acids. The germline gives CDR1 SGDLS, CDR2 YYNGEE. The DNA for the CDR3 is TGTGCCAGCAGCGTAGGTAACTACAATGAGCAGTTCTTC. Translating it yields CASSVGNYNEQFF.

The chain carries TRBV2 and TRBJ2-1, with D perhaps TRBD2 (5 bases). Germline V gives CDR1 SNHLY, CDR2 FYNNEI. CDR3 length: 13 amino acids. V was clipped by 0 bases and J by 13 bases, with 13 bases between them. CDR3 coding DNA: TGTGCCAGCAGTGAAGCGCTAGAGGGCCGACAGTTCTTC. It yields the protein CASSEALEGRQFF.

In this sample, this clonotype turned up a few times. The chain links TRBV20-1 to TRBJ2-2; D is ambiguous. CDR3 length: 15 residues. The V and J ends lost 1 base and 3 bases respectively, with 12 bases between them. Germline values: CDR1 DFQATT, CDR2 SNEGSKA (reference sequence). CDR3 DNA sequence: TGCAGTGCTAGAGGCGTTGAAGGGTACACCGGGGAGCTGTTTTTT. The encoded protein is CSARGVEGYTGELFF.

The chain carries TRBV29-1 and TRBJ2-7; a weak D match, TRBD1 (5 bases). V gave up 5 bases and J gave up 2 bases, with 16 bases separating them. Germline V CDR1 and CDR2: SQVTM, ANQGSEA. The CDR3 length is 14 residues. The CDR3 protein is CSVLIGVGPYEQYF. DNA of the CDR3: TGCAGCGTTCTCATAGGGGTGGGCCCCTACGAGCAGTACTTC.

The DNA of the CDR3 is TGTGCCAGCAGTGGCCTAGCGGGAATATATAGTACAGATACGCAGTATTTT. Residues: CASSGLAGIYSTDTQYF. The chain employs TRBV28 and TRBJ2-3; 9 nucleotides match TRBD2. Germline CDR1 and CDR2: MDHEN and SYDVKM. CDR3 size: 17 residues. J gave up 3 bases and V 5 bases, and 12 bases lay outside the gene matches.

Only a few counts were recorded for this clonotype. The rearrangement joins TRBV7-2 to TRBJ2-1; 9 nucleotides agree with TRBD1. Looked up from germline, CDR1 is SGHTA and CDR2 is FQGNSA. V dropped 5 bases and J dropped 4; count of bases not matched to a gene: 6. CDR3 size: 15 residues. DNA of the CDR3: TGTGCCAGCAGCGGACAGGGGATGTCATACAATGAGCAGTTCTTC. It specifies CASSGQGMSYNEQFF.

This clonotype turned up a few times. DNA for the CDR3: TGTGCCAGCAGTTTCCGAGGGCTAGCGGGAGTTCTCGCCTACGAGCAGTACTTC. It codes for CASSFRGLAGVLAYEQYF. The genes are TRBV12-3 or TRBV12-4 and TRBJ2-7, with 10 bases that match TRBD2. This CDR3 has 18 residues. Trimming cost V 3 bases and J 2 bases; bases outside gene matches: 13.

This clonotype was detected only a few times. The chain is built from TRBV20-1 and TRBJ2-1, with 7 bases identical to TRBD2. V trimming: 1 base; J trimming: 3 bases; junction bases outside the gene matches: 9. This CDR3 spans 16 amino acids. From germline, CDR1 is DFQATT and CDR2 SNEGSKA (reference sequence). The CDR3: CSARVAGWTSYNEQFF. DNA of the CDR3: TGCAGTGCTAGAGTAGCCGGCTGGACTAGCTACAATGAGCAGTTCTTC.

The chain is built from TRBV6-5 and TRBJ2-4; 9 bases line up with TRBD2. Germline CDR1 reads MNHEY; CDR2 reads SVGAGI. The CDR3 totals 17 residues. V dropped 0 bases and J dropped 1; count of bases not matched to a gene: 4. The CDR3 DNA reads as TGTGCCAGCAGTTACTCAGGGAGCGGGGGGGCCAAAAACATTCAGTACTTC. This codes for CASSYSGSGGAKNIQYF.

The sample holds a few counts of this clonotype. For the CDR3, the DNA is TGCGCCAGCAGCTCGGGATGGGCGAACACTGAAGCTTTCTTT. It yields the protein CASSSGWANTEAFF. The chain is built from TRBV5-1 and TRBJ1-1; D is unclear. Trimming removed 3 bases at V and 1 base at J, with 10 bases between. The CDR3 totals 14 residues. Germline V lookup: CDR1 SGHRS, CDR2 YFSETQ.

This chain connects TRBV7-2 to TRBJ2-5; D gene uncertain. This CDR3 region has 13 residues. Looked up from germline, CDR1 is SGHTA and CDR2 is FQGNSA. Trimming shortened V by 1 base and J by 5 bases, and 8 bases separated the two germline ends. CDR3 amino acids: CASSLEPLETQYF. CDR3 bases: TGTGCCAGCAGCTTAGAGCCACTTGAGACCCAGTACTTC. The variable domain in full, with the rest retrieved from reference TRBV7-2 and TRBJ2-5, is GAGVSQSPSNKVTEKGKDVELRCDPISGHTALYWYRQSLGQGLEFLIYFQGNSAPDKSGLPSDRFSAERTGGSVSTLTIQRTQQEDSAVYLCASSLEPLETQYFGPGTRLLVL.

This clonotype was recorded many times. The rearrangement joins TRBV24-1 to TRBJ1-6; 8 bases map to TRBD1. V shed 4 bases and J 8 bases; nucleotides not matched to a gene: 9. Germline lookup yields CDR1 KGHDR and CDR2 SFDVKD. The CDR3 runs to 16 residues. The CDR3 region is CATSDRGDRTDSPLHF. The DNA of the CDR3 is TGTGCCACCAGTGACCGCGGGGACAGGACGGATTCACCCCTCCACTTT.

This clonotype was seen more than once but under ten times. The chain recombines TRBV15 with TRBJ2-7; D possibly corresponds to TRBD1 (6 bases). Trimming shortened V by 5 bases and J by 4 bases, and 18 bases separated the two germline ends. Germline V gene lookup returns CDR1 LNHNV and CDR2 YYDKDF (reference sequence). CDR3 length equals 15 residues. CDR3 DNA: TGTGCCACCAGCCCGGACAGATTGGGAACATACGAGCAGTACTTC. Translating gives CATSPDRLGTYEQYF.